The TCR beta chain described here comes from a study of cytomegalovirus exposure and HLA in healthy donors. Overall study results and limits: Sequencing probably produced one cluster of sequence variants that were highly shared. Most TCR sequences were seen very rarely across donors, but some public TCRs occurred in many. A few V segments could not be told apart, such as TRBV6-2 and TRBV6-3, and were left out.

Germline lookup yields CDR1 MDHEN and CDR2 SYDVKM. This CDR3 region has 15 residues. V lost 3 bases and J lost 5; bases outside the gene matches: 6. About this clone itself: The antigen is unknown.

PCR primers comprised 60 Vbeta and 13 Jbeta primers. TCRdb keeps only in-frame clones here, not all; method: immunoSEQ multiplex PCR. This sample carries over 100,000 clones, roughly 80% of them seen once, and the ten largest clones take about 3.3%. V usage is TRBV28 and J usage is TRBJ2-3, with 9 bases that match TRBD2. The origin of this receptor is a woman aged 30 to 39 in good health and CMV-seropositive. Sequenced material: PBMCs. In DNA, the CDR3 is TGTGCCAGCAGTTTTTTGCGGGGGGGTGGAGATACGCAGTATTTT. It translates to CASSFLRGGGDTQYF.